The clone carrying this T cell receptor (beta chain) was detected only a few times. The germline gene is not matched at one end of the junction; a read error may be the cause. PCR was performed a second time for about 7 to 11 cycles using a sample-barcoded 5' primer and a J-beta primer mix. At least 2.5 million CDR3-containing paired-end reads were obtained per sample. TCRdb re-derived calls from the 5' RACE reads in MiXCR, one entry per CDR3 protein. The top ten hold 30% to 45% of the sample, which has about 640,000 distinct CDR3 sequences, roughly 50% seen once. This sample is drawn from a study of blood T cells in healthy people across ages. CDR3 length equals 13 residues.

Sequences were obtained from blood. V gene TRBV12-3 or TRBV12-4 combines with J gene TRBJ2-1; tentatively, D is TRBD1 (6 bases). This TCR was sampled from a man in his 60s in good health. The CDR3 spells CAGSVRGGDEQFF. CDR3 nucleotides: TGTGCCGGCAGTGTCAGGGGTGGTGATGAGCAGTTCTTC.